The next 12 T cell receptor beta chains were all read from a single sample in a study of control samples from healthy donors and cancer patients. TCRdb keeps only in-frame clones here, not all; method: immunoSEQ multiplex PCR. The sample lists 25,000 to 35,000 clones, around nine tenths occurring once. The sequencing input was PBMCs. These receptors all stem from a woman aged 40 to 50 with lung cancer.

The rearrangement links TRBV5-4 to TRBJ2-2; 7 bases are a match to TRBD1. The CDR3 is made up of 14 amino acids. The ends lost 4 bases at V and 6 bases at J; junction bases unmatched: 6. Germline CDR1 reads SGHNT; CDR2 reads YYREEE (reference sequence). The CDR3 region has the DNA TGTGCCAGCAGCCCACAGGGGTTACCCGGGGAGCTGTTTTTT. Protein: CASSPQGLPGELFF.

The chain combines TRBV2 with TRBJ2-7; TRBD1 agrees at 8 bases. V was clipped by 4 bases and J by 6 bases; unmatched bases: 5. The V gene's germline CDR1 is SNHLY and CDR2 FYNNEI. CDR3 length: 13 residues. DNA of the CDR3: TGTGCCAGCAGTGTTACGGACAGGGTCGAGCAGTACTTC. Its translation is CASSVTDRVEQYF.

The V call is TRBV13, the J call TRBJ2-5, with TRBD2 matching 12 bases. CDR3 size: 18 residues. V lost 3 bases, J lost 4 bases, and 12 bases stayed unmatched. The V gene's germline CDR1 is PRHDT and CDR2 FYEKMQ (reference sequence). CDR3 DNA: TGTGCCAGCAGCTTCACACGCCGACTAGCGGGGGACCCAGAGACCCAGTACTTC. This encodes CASSFTRRLAGDPETQYF.

The chain carries TRBV30 and TRBJ2-3, with 9 bases that match TRBD2. V shed 3 bases and J 0 bases; nucleotides not matched to a gene: 10. The CDR3 totals 17 residues. Germline V gene sequence: CDR1 GTSNPN, CDR2 SVGIG (reference sequence). CDR3 sequence: CAWRASGGPHSTDTQYF. In DNA form, the CDR3 reads TGTGCCTGGAGGGCCAGCGGGGGGCCCCACAGCACAGATACGCAGTATTTT.

The gene calls are TRBV24-1 and TRBJ2-1, with 7 bases matching TRBD2. Trimming removed 0 bases from V and 5 bases from J; junction bases left unmatched: 6. The CDR3 totals 16 residues. Germline CDR1 and CDR2: KGHDR and SFDVKD. The DNA for the CDR3 is TGTGCCACCAGTGATTTGTCGCGGGAGCCGGACAATGAGCAGTTCTTC. Its translation is CATSDLSREPDNEQFF.

V usage is TRBV3-1 (or the pseudogene TRBV3-2) and J usage is TRBJ1-2, with 7 bases lining up with TRBD1. Looked up from germline, CDR1 is LGHDT and CDR2 is YNNKEL (reference sequence). V lost 2 bases, J lost 6 bases, and 6 bases stayed unmatched. The CDR3 totals 14 residues. Written as DNA, the CDR3 is TGTGCCAGCAGCCAACCCAGGACAGGCGATGGCTACACCTTC. This codes for CASSQPRTGDGYTF.

This chain links TRBV2 with TRBJ1-3, with a possible D match to TRBD1 (6 bases). There are 14 residues in the CDR3. Germline assignment: CDR1 SNHLY and CDR2 FYNNEI. V lost 4 bases and J lost 1, with 8 bases in between. CDR3 region: CASSVQGSGNTIYF. The CDR3 region has the DNA TGTGCCAGCAGTGTCCAGGGGTCTGGAAACACCATATATTTT.

This clone has only one observation. The rearrangement joins TRBV11-2 to TRBJ1-2, with TRBD1 matching 8 bases. V dropped 5 bases and J dropped 5; count of bases not matched to a gene: 7. The CDR3 spans 14 residues. Germline V gene lookup returns CDR1 SGHAT and CDR2 FQNNGV. The CDR3 region has the DNA TGTGCCAGCAGCCAAGACAGGGGCGGGTATGGCTACACCTTC. It codes for CASSQDRGGYGYTF.

This chain joins TRBV6-6 and TRBJ2-7, with D perhaps given as TRBD1 or TRBD2 (5 bases each). Germline V gene sequence: CDR1 MNHNY, CDR2 SVGAGI (reference sequence). The length of the CDR3 is 16 residues. Trimming took 8 bases from V and 0 from J, leaving 20 bases between them. This chain's CDR3 is CASGMRGALSSYEQYF. As DNA, the CDR3 is TGTGCCAGCGGCATGAGAGGGGCGTTAAGCTCCTACGAGCAGTACTTC.

The V and J genes are TRBV9 and TRBJ1-4; D gene ambiguous. Trimming stripped 0 bases from V and 8 bases from J, with 11 bases between. Germline lookup yields CDR1 SGDLS and CDR2 YYNGEE. The CDR3 is made up of 14 amino acids. CDR3 sequence (DNA): TGTGCCAGCAGCGTAGGCAACAGACCGGAAAAACTGTTTTTT. Translated, it gives CASSVGNRPEKLFF.

V and J are TRBV5-1 and TRBJ2-1; a possible D gene is TRBD1 (6 bases). This CDR3 spans 16 amino acids. V was cut by 0 bases and J by 1 base, with 11 bases left in between. From germline, CDR1 is SGHRS and CDR2 YFSETQ. CDR3 DNA sequence: TGCGCCAGCAGCTTGGCCTTGGACAGATCCTACAATGAGCAGTTCTTC. This encodes CASSLALDRSYNEQFF.

This clone appeared once. The chain has TRBV11-3 and TRBJ2-1; the match to TRBD2 covers 7 bases. Germline CDR1 is SGHNT and CDR2 is YENEEA. The CDR3 extends over 17 amino acids. V dropped 0 bases and J dropped 4; count of bases not matched to a gene: 9. The CDR3 region has the DNA TGTGCCAGCAGCTTAGATATGGGGGGGAGACGGTACAATGAGCAGTTCTTC. Residues: CASSLDMGGRRYNEQFF.